This T cell receptor (beta chain) was recovered during a study of response to subunit inactivated influenza vaccine. Points from the study as a whole: Authors suggested that a seasonal influenza vaccination recruits few new T cells each time.

CDR1 and CDR2 (germline): SGHDN, FVKESK. The trim removed 0 bases at V and 4 bases at J, leaving 8 bases unmatched. The CDR3 length is 17 residues. To note about this clonotype: The antigen is not known.

Via MiXCR, TCRdb re-called the RT-PCR reads, giving one row per CDR3 protein. This table holds around 250,000 distinct CDR3 sequences, 9% to 15% found once. The rearrangement links TRBV14 to TRBJ2-7; 11 bases agree with TRBD2. Sequencing was performed on non-naive T cells sorted from PBMCs, taken 14 to 15 days before vaccination. The sequence came from a man aged 50-59 years who received an inactivated influenza vaccine. In nucleotides, the CDR3 is TGTGCCAGCAGCCAAGATCCTACTAGCGGGGGCAGATACGAGCAGTACTTC. This sequence encodes CASSQDPTSGGRYEQYF.